The subject of this entry is one TCR beta chain. What it recognizes is unknown. The data were obtained in a study of graft-versus-host responses after intestinal transplantation. For the study at large: Each recipient received a multivisceral, liver-intestinal, or isolated intestinal graft.

The table came from immunoSEQ multiplex PCR; TCRdb's copy has only in-frame clones and leaves some out. The sample includes approximately 92,000 clones, around nine tenths seen only once; the top ten take approximately 5.5%. The CDR3 is 14 residues long. Germline-derived CDR1 and CDR2 are MGHRA and YSYEKL. The V gene lost 5 bases and the J gene lost 0 bases, with 11 bases spanning the gap. This chain connects TRBV4-1 to TRBJ2-7; D remains ambiguous. The clonotype was recovered from a human donor who received an intestinal transplant. Sequencing was performed on unstimulated CD8+ T cells sorted from spleen or lymph node cells, taken before intestinal transplant. CDR3 loop: CASSIRRSSYEQYF. The CDR3 nucleotides read TGCGCCAGCAGCATACGACGGAGCTCCTACGAGCAGTACTTC.